The clone carrying this TCR beta chain came up a few times. What it binds is unknown. The data belong to a study of shared clonotypes between healthy human individuals. General study points: The authors expected sequencing depth to affect clonotype sharing among donors. A generally larger estimated richness was seen in naive subsets than in memory subsets.

For each subset, genomic DNA was distributed in equal portions over several immunoSEQ plates. The protocol was immunoSEQ multiplex PCR, while the TCRdb copy is restricted to in-frame clones and leaves out a portion. Among roughly 2.2 million clones, roughly 92% were seen once, and the ten largest hold 0.37%. Unmatched junction bases numbered 8, after V lost 3 bases and J lost 7 bases. Germline assignment: CDR1 MRHNA and CDR2 SNTAGT. The CDR3 contains 14 residues. This receptor was taken from a man younger than 35 in good health. Some clones in this sample may be carry-over from other donors' samples. Sequenced material: naive CD4+ T cells from PBMCs. Subset: CD45RA+ positively selected. The J gene is TRBJ1-2, the V gene TRBV6-4; 7 bases are a match to TRBD1. As DNA, the CDR3 is TGTGCCAGCAGTGAGGGGGGACAGCATCTTGGCTACACCTTC. This sequence encodes CASSEGGQHLGYTF.